A selection of T cell receptor beta chains follows, all from one sample in a study of cytomegalovirus exposure and HLA in healthy donors. Generated by immunoSEQ multiplex PCR, the TCRdb table keeps only in-frame clones and is missing some. The repertoire holds tens of thousands of clones, with about 94% as singletons. Sequenced: PBMCs. The receptors were sampled from a man younger than 35 in good health and CMV-seropositive. Each CDR3 is given with its conserved first and last residue. D genes are given only for firm matches.

V gene	D gene	J gene	CDR3 protein
TRBV25-1	TRBD1	TRBJ2-7	CASSEPGTGNEQYF
TRBV7-2	TRBD1	TRBJ2-7	CASSLDATGGISSYEQYF
TRBV19	NA	TRBJ1-5	CASSISLYWASQHF
TRBV9	TRBD1	TRBJ1-6	CASSEGQGRSYNSPLHF
TRBV20-1	NA	TRBJ2-7	CSAGNYEQYF
TRBV9	NA	TRBJ1-2	CASSPRTDWYGGYTF
TRBV5-1	NA	TRBJ2-7	CASSRGGQEQYF
TRBV7-9	TRBD2	TRBJ2-1	CASSRFLAGGYNEQFF
TRBV6-1	NA	TRBJ1-6	CASSSTEENSPLHF
TRBV10-3	NA	TRBJ2-7	CAISESENEQYF
TRBV9	NA	TRBJ2-2	CASRATGTTNTGELFF
TRBV7-2	TRBD2	TRBJ2-3	CASSLELAGGDTQYF
TRBV27	TRBD1	TRBJ2-7	CASSPTGGGYEQYF
TRBV2	NA	TRBJ2-5	CASSDRSQETQYF
TRBV28	NA	TRBJ2-1	CASSPGQRPYNEQFF
TRBV19	TRBD2	TRBJ2-1	CASSLRLAGVSRYNEQFF
TRBV28	NA	TRBJ1-6	CASSLEDRHNSPLHF
TRBV19	NA	TRBJ1-1	CASSWVRSLNTEAFF
TRBV13	TRBD2	TRBJ2-1	CASSPLGSGSSYNEQFF
TRBV28	NA	TRBJ2-7	CASSPTGREIYEQYF